Listed below are T cell receptor beta chains from one sample, sequenced in a study of blood T cell repertoires in COVID-19. Sequencing was performed with immunoSEQ multiplex PCR; in TCRdb, only in-frame clones are kept and a portion is missing. The data contain roughly 280,000 clones, roughly 88% of them seen just once; the ten biggest clones take up 9.5% to 11%. Sequencing was done on a sample of peripheral blood. The receptors come from a woman aged 70-85 years with acute or convalescent COVID-19. The CDR3 runs from the conserved cysteine through the conserved F or W. The D gene is left open where the match is weak. Clone size is shown for a subset of rows, as once, few, many or a class of expanded clone.

abundance: .; j_gene: TRBJ2-3; d_gene: TRBD2; len: 15; v_gene: TRBV6-5; CDR3nt: TGTGCCAGCAGTTACCTGACGGGGGGTGCAGATACGCAGTATTTT; CDR3aa: CASSYLTGGADTQYF
abundance: .; j_gene: TRBJ1-1; d_gene: TRBD1; len: 16; v_gene: TRBV3-1/TRBV3-2; CDR3nt: TGTGCCAGCAGCTACGGGACAGGGCTACTAAACACTGAAGCTTTCTTT; CDR3aa: CASSYGTGLLNTEAFF
abundance: .; j_gene: TRBJ2-1; d_gene: TRBD2; len: 16; v_gene: TRBV30; CDR3nt: TGTGCCTGGAGTCCCTGGGGAGGGAGCTCCTACAATGAGCAGTTCTTC; CDR3aa: CAWSPWGGSSYNEQFF
abundance: .; j_gene: TRBJ2-5; d_gene: TRBD2; len: 13; v_gene: TRBV19; CDR3nt: TGTGCCAGTTCCCCGGGGGGTAGGGAGACCCAGTACTTC; CDR3aa: CASSPGGRETQYF
abundance: .; j_gene: TRBJ2-1; d_gene: TRBD2; len: 15; v_gene: TRBV5-1; CDR3nt: TGCGCCAGCAGCTTTGGCGGGGGGAACTACAATGAGCAGTTCTTC; CDR3aa: CASSFGGGNYNEQFF
abundance: .; j_gene: TRBJ1-1; d_gene: .; len: 13; v_gene: TRBV7-3; CDR3nt: TGTGCCAGCAGCTTAGAGGCGAACACTGAAGCTTTCTTT; CDR3aa: CASSLEANTEAFF
abundance: few; j_gene: TRBJ2-7; d_gene: TRBD1; len: 15; v_gene: TRBV5-4; CDR3nt: TGTGCCAGCAGCTTGGGTGGACAGGGGTCCTACGAGCAGTACTTC; CDR3aa: CASSLGGQGSYEQYF
abundance: .; j_gene: TRBJ1-3; d_gene: .; len: 13; v_gene: TRBV11-2; CDR3nt: TGTGCCAGCAGCTTAGCCGGGGGAAACACCATATATTTT; CDR3aa: CASSLAGGNTIYF
abundance: .; j_gene: TRBJ2-3; d_gene: .; len: 15; v_gene: TRBV5-4; CDR3nt: TGTGCCAGCAGATCGGGACTCGATCGCACAGATACGCAGTATTTT; CDR3aa: CASRSGLDRTDTQYF
abundance: .; j_gene: TRBJ2-6; d_gene: .; len: 13; v_gene: TRBV5-1; CDR3nt: TGCGCCAGCAGCTTGTCAGGGGCCAACGTCCTGACTTTC; CDR3aa: CASSLSGANVLTF
abundance: .; j_gene: TRBJ2-3; d_gene: .; len: 15; v_gene: TRBV5-1; CDR3nt: TGCGCCAGCAGCAAGGTGGATAGGGGTACAGATACGCAGTATTTT; CDR3aa: CASSKVDRGTDTQYF
abundance: .; j_gene: TRBJ2-3; d_gene: TRBD2; len: 16; v_gene: TRBV5-1; CDR3nt: TGCGCCAGCAGCTTTAATAGCGGGGGGTTGGGAGATACGCAGTATTTT; CDR3aa: CASSFNSGGLGDTQYF
abundance: .; j_gene: TRBJ2-5; d_gene: TRBD1; len: 12; v_gene: TRBV2; CDR3nt: TGTGCCAGCCACACAGGGGGCGAGACCCAGTACTTC; CDR3aa: CASHTGGETQYF